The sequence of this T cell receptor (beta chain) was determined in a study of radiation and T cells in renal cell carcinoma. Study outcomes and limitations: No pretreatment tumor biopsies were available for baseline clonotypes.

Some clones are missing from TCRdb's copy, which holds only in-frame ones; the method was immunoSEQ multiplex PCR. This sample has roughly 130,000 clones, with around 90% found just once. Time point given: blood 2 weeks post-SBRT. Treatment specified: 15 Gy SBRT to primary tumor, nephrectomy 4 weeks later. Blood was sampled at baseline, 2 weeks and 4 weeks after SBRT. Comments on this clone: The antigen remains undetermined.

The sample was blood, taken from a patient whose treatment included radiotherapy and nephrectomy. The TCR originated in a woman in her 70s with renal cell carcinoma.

The CDR3 coding sequence is TGTGCCAGCAGTCCCTCGACGGGGGAAGGGAGGTACACCTTC. Translated, it gives CASSPSTGEGRYTF. This chain connects TRBV27 to TRBJ1-2, with D possibly being TRBD1 (5 bases). Trimming took off 5 bases at V and 11 bases at J, with 21 bases between the two ends. Per germline, CDR1 MNHEY and CDR2 SMNVEV (reference sequence). The CDR3 is made up of 14 amino acids.